The clone carrying this T cell receptor beta chain was detected only a few times. As originally analysed: Amplified reference gene primers provided the basis for estimating nucleated cell counts. Produced via immunoSEQ multiplex PCR; TCRdb's table is partial and in-frame only. Clone size and V and J calls were adopted from that table, with D and trimming inferred from the DNA. Among 150,000 to 200,000 clones listed, roughly 91% were seen once. This specimen comes from a study of blood T cell repertoires in COVID-19. Study-level background: COVID-19 samples from acute and convalescent phases originated in the United States, Italy and Spain. Sample material is recorded as cDNA or gDNA derived from T cells, B-cell-depleted T cells, or PBMCs.

Trimming took off 4 bases at V and 3 bases at J, with 9 bases between the two ends. The CDR3 has 13 amino acids. The germline CDR1 and CDR2 sequences are LGHNA and YNFKEQ. The sequenced sample was peripheral blood. The sequence derives from a human donor in a cohort sampled during active COVID-19. The J gene is TRBJ1-1, the V gene TRBV4-2; D is unclear. CDR3 region: CASSPRRDTEAFF. DNA for the CDR3: TGTGCCAGCAGCCCGCGCCGGGACACTGAAGCTTTCTTT.